One sample yielded the 4 T cell receptor beta chains listed below, sequenced in a study of shared clonotypes between healthy human individuals. Profiled with immunoSEQ multiplex PCR; TCRdb holds only in-frame clones, not every one. Here the sample spans around 940,000 clones, approximately 80% being singletons. The sample comprised memory CD4+ T cells sorted from blood. The subset was: CD45RA-negative fraction. The source of these receptors is a young man in good health.

The chain carries TRBV11-2 and TRBJ2-5, with D possibly being TRBD1 or TRBD2 (5 bases each). The CDR3 is 13 residues long. The V end was cut by 5 bases, the J end by 1 base, with 8 bases between. CDR1 SGHAT and CDR2 FQNNGV come from the germline V gene. In DNA form, the CDR3 reads TGTGCCAGCAGCGGGACCACCCAAGAGACCCAGTACTTC. Translation: CASSGTTQETQYF. The complete variable domain, with remaining parts taken from reference TRBV11-2 and TRBJ2-5, reads EAGVAQSPRYKIIEKRQSVAFWCNPISGHATLYWYQQILGQGPKLLIQFQNNGVVDDSQLPKDRFSAERLKGVDSTLKIQPAKLEDSAVYLCASSGTTQETQYFGPGTRLLVL.

The CDR3: CATSGGTSKRETQYF. CDR3 in DNA: TGTGCCACCAGCGGCGGGACTAGCAAACGAGAGACCCAGTACTTC. V gene TRBV15 combines with J gene TRBJ2-5, with TRBD2 matching 9 bases. Germline-derived CDR1 and CDR2 are LNHNV and YYDKDF (reference sequence). This CDR3 is built from 15 residues. J lost 4 bases, V lost 5 bases, and 8 bases had no gene match.

The V call is TRBV30, the J call TRBJ1-5; D not certain. Trimming pared 4 bases from V and 3 bases from J, leaving 13 bases between. This CDR3 contains 14 residues. Germline CDR1 reads GTSNPN; CDR2 reads SVGIG (reference sequence). The CDR3 DNA reads TGTGCCTGGAAAAAGGACGGATACAATCAGCCCCAGCATTTT. Translation gives CAWKKDGYNQPQHF.

The gene calls are TRBV7-9 and TRBJ1-1; D call uncertain. CDR3 length: 11 residues. Between the trimmed V and J ends, which lost 8 bases and 3 bases, there was a span of 7 bases. Germline CDR1 SEHNR, CDR2 FQNEAQ (reference sequence). The CDR3 sequence: CASYRDTEAFF. The CDR3 coding sequence is TGTGCCAGCTATAGGGACACTGAAGCTTTCTTT.